A selection of T cell receptor beta chains follows, all from one sample in a study of control samples from healthy donors and cancer patients. Clones were read by immunoSEQ multiplex PCR, and TCRdb kept only the in-frame ones, dropping some. The repertoire holds roughly 200,000 clones, with 90% to 95% as singletons. The sequencing input was blood. These TCRs come from a man in his late teens or twenties in good health. Each CDR3 is given without its conserved first and last residue.

v_gene,j_gene,len,CDR3aa
TRBV18,TRBJ2-2,13,ASSLNRDDTGELF
TRBV2,TRBJ2-2,13,ASSVWDRDPGELF
TRBV18,TRBJ2-7,12,ASSPRDRPYEQY
TRBV5-1,TRBJ2-5,13,ASSLAAGGQETQY
TRBV4-1,TRBJ1-4,13,ASSQSLQGFEKLF
TRBV10-1,TRBJ2-7,11,ASSWSGSYEQY
TRBV18,TRBJ1-1,13,ASLPSWQTNTEAF
TRBV6-6,TRBJ1-1,11,ASSSRGNTEAF
TRBV7-3,TRBJ1-3,12,ASSFGTSGNTIY
TRBV12-3/TRBV12-4,TRBJ2-3,11,ASNRQGGDTQY
TRBV28,TRBJ1-1,12,ATVSKGVDTEAF
TRBV2,TRBJ1-2,12,ASSEDGLQLGYT
TRBV7-3,TRBJ2-1,11,ASSLTFQDEQF
TRBV6-4,TRBJ1-2,13,ASSAGQGGIYGYT
TRBV9,TRBJ1-2,12,ASSSRPANYGYT
TRBV19,TRBJ2-7,14,ASSIDHARGYYEQY
TRBV5-1,TRBJ2-3,14,ASSLEGGQGTDTQY
TRBV4-2,TRBJ2-1,13,ASSQDPSGLNEQF
TRBV7-8,TRBJ2-7,11,ASSLGPSGEQY
TRBV27,TRBJ2-2,11,ASSFIRTGELF
TRBV6-5,TRBJ2-2,12,ASEKGRNTGELF
TRBV2,TRBJ2-7,12,ANTFTPGSHEQY
TRBV6-5,TRBJ2-4,12,ASSYTGGINIQY
TRBV11-2,TRBJ2-5,13,ASSLAGDGQETQY
TRBV5-4,TRBJ1-1,13,ASSGYRASDTEAF
TRBV30,TRBJ1-2,11,AWSVAESYGYT
TRBV19,TRBJ1-5,13,ASSIRQPSNQPQH